This passage covers 30 T cell receptor beta chains from one sample sequenced in a study of blood T cell repertoires in COVID-19. This table comes from immunoSEQ multiplex PCR, and its TCRdb copy is limited to in-frame clones, with some not included. The sample yields roughly 30,000 clones, less than 85% seen once. The specimen was peripheral blood. All receptors come from a human donor with acute or convalescent COVID-19. The donor label of this sample is uncertain.

The chain couples TRBV2 to TRBJ1-2; TRBD1 is a possible D gene (5 bases). The V gene's germline CDR1 is SNHLY and CDR2 FYNNEI. This CDR3 has 13 amino acids. The ends were cut back, 1 base at V and 3 bases at J, with 6 bases in the middle. The CDR3 is CASSEGRDYGYTF. The CDR3 DNA reads TGTGCCAGCAGTGAAGGCAGGGACTATGGCTACACCTTC.

J is TRBJ1-6 and V is TRBV28; 9 nucleotides align to TRBD1. The length of the CDR3 is 14 residues. In germline, CDR1 is MDHEN, CDR2 SYDVKM. J lost 8 bases, V lost 4 bases, and 3 bases had no gene match. The CDR3 region has the DNA TGTGCCAGCAGTTCGGGACAGGGCGATTCACCCCTCCACTTT. Protein: CASSSGQGDSPLHF. Full variable domain (remainder filled in from reference TRBV28 and TRBJ1-6): DVKVTQSSRYLVKRTGEKVFLECVQDMDHENMFWYRQDPGLGLRLIYFSYDVKMKEKGDIPEGYSVSREKKERFSLILESASTNQTSMYLCASSSGQGDSPLHFGNGTRLTVT.

V and J are TRBV11-3 and TRBJ2-5; TRBD1 agrees at 10 bases. Germline V gene sequence: CDR1 SGHNT, CDR2 YENEEA. J gave up 4 bases and V 5 bases, and 10 bases lay outside the gene matches. The CDR3 loop spans 16 amino acids. CDR3 region: CASSTSDRGLGETQYF. The CDR3 DNA follows: TGTGCCAGCAGCACCTCTGACAGGGGGCTTGGAGAGACCCAGTACTTC.

This clone was seen once. The V call is TRBV7-2, the J call TRBJ2-7, with 11 positions matching TRBD2. V trimming: 3 bases; J trimming: 4 bases; junction bases outside the gene matches: 5. Germline-derived CDR1 and CDR2 are SGHTA and FQGNSA. CDR3 length: 15 amino acids. CDR3 DNA sequence: TGTGCCAGCAGCTTCACTAGCGGGAGTTCTTACGAGCAGTACTTC. This encodes CASSFTSGSSYEQYF.

The J gene is TRBJ2-1, the V gene TRBV2; 9 nucleotides match TRBD2. CDR1 and CDR2 from the germline V gene are SNHLY and FYNNEI. This CDR3 is built from 14 residues. V shed 10 bases, J shed 4 bases, and the junction held 8 bases outside the gene matches. The CDR3 spells CATAASGAYNEQFF. In DNA form, the CDR3 reads TGTGCCACTGCCGCTAGCGGGGCATACAATGAGCAGTTCTTC.

The chain links TRBV18 to TRBJ1-5; D not resolved. The V end was cut by 3 bases, the J end by 5 bases, with 14 bases between. This CDR3 comprises 15 residues. The germline CDR1 and CDR2 sequences are KGHSH and LQKENI. DNA of the CDR3: TGTGCCAGCTCACCCTACGAGGGCACGGATCAGCCCCAGCATTTT. Translating it yields CASSPYEGTDQPQHF.

The genes are TRBV7-2 and TRBJ1-3; D remains ambiguous. Deletions cut 5 bases from V and 0 bases from J, with 11 bases between. This CDR3 contains 15 residues. Per the germline V gene, CDR1 is SGHTA and CDR2 is FQGNSA. As DNA, the CDR3 is TGTGCCAGCAGCCTCCAGGCCCTCTCTGGAAACACCATATATTTT. Encoded protein: CASSLQALSGNTIYF.

This clone has a handful of counts. The CDR3 reads CAWNRQGGRNTEAFF. CDR3 DNA sequence: TGTGCCTGGAATCGACAGGGGGGAAGGAACACTGAAGCTTTCTTT. The genes are TRBV30 and TRBJ1-1; 9 nucleotides agree with TRBD1. V was pared by 4 bases and J by 1 base, with 7 bases of the junction left unmatched. The CDR3 runs to 15 residues. Germline CDR1 reads GTSNPN; CDR2 reads SVGIG (reference sequence). Full variable domain (missing parts from reference TRBV30 and TRBJ1-1): SQTIHQWPATLVQPVGSPLSLECTVEGTSNPNLYWYRQAAGRGLQLLFYSVGIGQISSEVPQNLSASRPQDRQFILSSKKLLLSDSGFYLCAWNRQGGRNTEAFFGQGTRLTVV.

V usage is TRBV4-2 and J usage is TRBJ2-5; the match to TRBD2 covers 8 bases. V lost 0 bases and J lost 5; bases outside the gene matches: 5. This CDR3 region has 15 residues. Per the germline V gene, CDR1 is LGHNA and CDR2 is YNFKEQ. Here the CDR3 DNA reads TGTGCCAGCAGCCAAGATTGGACTAGCAGGGAGACCCAGTACTTC. Translating it yields CASSQDWTSRETQYF.

The CDR3 nucleotides are TGTGCCAGCAGCTTGGATAGGACAGTCGAAGCTTTCTTT. This encodes CASSLDRTVEAFF. The rearrangement joins TRBV5-4 to TRBJ1-1, with D tentatively TRBD1 (6 bases). Germline V CDR1 and CDR2: SGHNT, YYREEE (reference sequence). The length of the CDR3 is 13 residues. Trimming took 0 bases from V and 8 from J, leaving 11 bases between them.

This sequence joins TRBV7-9 and TRBJ2-1; TRBD2 matches 7 bases. V shed 10 bases and J 6 bases; nucleotides not matched to a gene: 3. Per germline, CDR1 SEHNR and CDR2 FQNEAQ (reference sequence). This CDR3 has 11 residues. The CDR3 sequence is CAIPGGNEQFF. In DNA form, the CDR3 reads TGTGCCATCCCGGGGGGCAATGAGCAGTTCTTC.

In this sample, this clone turned up once. CDR3 loop: CASSSRTGSSMGGYTF. CDR3 DNA sequence: TGTGCCAGCAGTTCCCGGACAGGGTCTAGCATGGGTGGCTACACCTTC. This chain links TRBV6-2 or TRBV6-3 with TRBJ1-2; TRBD1 matches 8 bases. CDR1 and CDR2 from the germline V gene are MNHEY and SVGEGT. The CDR3 covers 16 residues. The ends lost 4 bases at V and 7 bases at J; junction bases unmatched: 14.

CDR3 bases: TGTGCCAGCTCACCACGTGGACTAGCTAGCACCGGGGAGCTGTTTTTT. It encodes CASSPRGLASTGELFF. The J gene is TRBJ2-2, the V gene TRBV18; 8 bases align to TRBD2. Germline trimming cut 1 base from V and 4 bases from J; bases unmatched to any gene: 5. This CDR3 has 16 residues. Germline lookup yields CDR1 KGHSH and CDR2 LQKENI.

This clone has just a few counts. This chain links TRBV5-1 with TRBJ1-4, with 8 bases lining up with TRBD1. Trimming removed 4 bases from V and 7 bases from J; junction bases left unmatched: 15. Germline V gene sequence: CDR1 SGHRS, CDR2 YFSETQ. This CDR3 has 17 residues. The CDR3 DNA follows: TGCGCCAGCAGCCCGACCCCCAGGACAGGGAGGGGTGAAAAACTGTTTTTT. It is translated as CASSPTPRTGRGEKLFF.

The genes are TRBV7-9 and TRBJ2-3; 7 bases fit TRBD2. This CDR3 has 15 amino acids. V was pared by 1 base and J by 1 base, with 2 bases of the junction left unmatched. Per germline, CDR1 SEHNR and CDR2 FQNEAQ (reference sequence). As DNA, the CDR3 is TGTGCCAGCAGCTTAGGACTAGCCCGCACAGATACGCAGTATTTT. This gives the protein CASSLGLARTDTQYF.

This chain connects TRBV6-2 or TRBV6-3 to TRBJ1-2, with no clear D. The CDR3 contains 15 residues. The germline V gene encodes CDR1 MNHEY and CDR2 SVGEGT. Trimming took off 6 bases at V and 4 bases at J, with 18 bases between the two ends. CDR3 coding DNA: TGTGCCAGCAGCACCCCCCAGTCGTGGAGCTATGGCTACACCTTC. This encodes CASSTPQSWSYGYTF.

The V and J genes are TRBV6-6 and TRBJ2-7; maybe TRBD1 (5 bases). Germline values: CDR1 MNHNY, CDR2 SVGAGI (reference sequence). This CDR3 spans 15 amino acids. V was shortened by 6 bases and J by 0 bases, with 15 bases between the two germline ends. CDR3 bases: TGTGCCAGCAGCCTTCCCCAGGGAATCTCCTACGAGCAGTACTTC. Its translation: CASSLPQGISYEQYF.

This clone has only a few counts. V is TRBV28 and J is TRBJ2-7, with D possibly TRBD1 on 6 matching bases. The germline V gene encodes CDR1 MDHEN and CDR2 SYDVKM. V lost 5 bases, J lost 0 bases, and 17 bases lay in between. The CDR3 spans 16 residues. The CDR3 DNA reads TGTGCCAGCAGTGAATTCAGGGGATTTAGCTCCTACGAGCAGTACTTC. This translates into CASSEFRGFSSYEQYF.

The chain joins TRBV7-7 to TRBJ2-5; 8 bases fit TRBD1. Germline trimming cut 5 bases from V and 2 bases from J; bases unmatched to any gene: 7. The CDR3 contains 15 residues. Germline values: CDR1 SSHAT, CDR2 FNYEAQ (reference sequence). CDR3: CASSLSGGPQETQYF. CDR3 sequence (DNA): TGTGCCAGCAGCCTCTCAGGGGGCCCTCAAGAGACCCAGTACTTC.

The CDR3 nucleotides are TGTGCCAGCAGTAAACAGGGGATTAGTAATCAGCCCCAGCATTTT. This sequence encodes CASSKQGISNQPQHF. V is TRBV28 and J is TRBJ1-5; 7 bases map to TRBD1. Germline-derived CDR1 and CDR2 are MDHEN and SYDVKM. The CDR3 extends over 15 amino acids. V was clipped by 5 bases and J by 4 bases; unmatched bases: 8. Looking up the rest from reference TRBV28 and TRBJ1-5 gives the full variable domain: DVKVTQSSRYLVKRTGEKVFLECVQDMDHENMFWYRQDPGLGLRLIYFSYDVKMKEKGDIPEGYSVSREKKERFSLILESASTNQTSMYLCASSKQGISNQPQHFGDGTRLSIL.

The rearrangement links TRBV28 to TRBJ1-5, with 12 bases fitting TRBD1. The germline gives CDR1 MDHEN, CDR2 SYDVKM. V gave up 5 bases and J gave up 0 bases; unmatched junction bases: 11. The CDR3 runs 19 residues. CDR3 DNA sequence: TGTGCCAGCAGTCCCCTCCTCGGGACAGGGGGCTATAGCAATCAGCCCCAGCATTTT. Protein sequence: CASSPLLGTGGYSNQPQHF.

The J gene is TRBJ1-5, the V gene TRBV19; a possible D gene is TRBD1 (5 bases). The CDR3 sequence is 17 residues long. Germline CDR1 and CDR2: LNHDA and SQIVND (reference sequence). The ends were cut back, 7 bases at V and 3 bases at J, with 22 bases in the middle. CDR3 loop: CASTTYPRGLNNQPQHF. The CDR3 DNA is TGTGCCAGTACCACATACCCCCGGGGACTAAACAATCAGCCCCAGCATTTT.

This clone has a single count. V gene TRBV6-5 combines with J gene TRBJ2-5; D might be TRBD1 (5 bases). CDR3 size: 14 residues. V lost 0 bases to trimming and J lost 4 bases, with 9 bases between them. Germline V gives CDR1 MNHEY, CDR2 SVGAGI. This CDR3 is CASSYSGVSETQYF. The CDR3 DNA follows: TGTGCCAGCAGTTACTCAGGGGTTTCAGAGACCCAGTACTTC.

The chain recombines TRBV21-1 with TRBJ1-1; the tabulated D call, TRBD1, remains unverified against the DNA. TRBV21-1 is an annotated pseudogene. The CDR3 runs to 16 residues. The chain's CDR3 is CASSPRDRARETEAFF. The CDR3 nucleotides read TGTGCCAGCAGCCCGAGGGACAGGGCGAGGGAGACTGAAGCTTTCTTT.

This chain joins TRBV7-2 and TRBJ2-2, with 14 bases identical to TRBD2. The CDR3 contains 18 residues. The V gene's germline CDR1 is SGHTA and CDR2 FQGNSA. Unmatched junction bases numbered 6, after V lost 5 bases and J lost 1 base. CDR3 in amino acids: CASSRGLAGVRNTGELFF. DNA of the CDR3: TGTGCCAGCAGCCGGGGACTAGCGGGGGTACGGAACACCGGGGAGCTGTTTTTT.

The chain links TRBV9 to TRBJ2-1; 10 bases line up with TRBD2. Trimming at V came to 2 bases and at J to 4 bases, leaving 6 bases not matched to a gene. Germline V gene lookup returns CDR1 SGDLS and CDR2 YYNGEE. CDR3 size: 16 residues. For the CDR3, the DNA is TGTGCCAGCAGCGTCCTAGGACTAGCGGCTTACAATGAGCAGTTCTTC. Encoded protein: CASSVLGLAAYNEQFF.

The chain links TRBV15 to TRBJ2-3, with 12 bases fitting TRBD2. CDR1 and CDR2 from the germline V gene are LNHNV and YYDKDF (reference sequence). CDR3 length equals 16 residues. J gave up 4 bases and V 0 bases, and 2 bases lay outside the gene matches. CDR3 protein: CATSREASGGADTQYF. The CDR3, as DNA: TGTGCCACCAGCAGAGAGGCTAGCGGGGGGGCAGATACGCAGTATTTT. The variable domain in full, completed from reference TRBV15 and TRBJ2-3, reads DAMVIQNPRYQVTQFGKPVTLSCSQTLNHNVMYWYQQKSSQAPKLLFHYYDKDFNNEADTPDNFQSRRPNTSFCFLDIRSPGLGDTAMYLCATSREASGGADTQYFGPGTRLTVL.

The CDR3 coding sequence is TGTGCCAGCAGCCCCGCAGGGACTAATGAAAAACTGTTTTTT. The encoded protein is CASSPAGTNEKLFF. The rearrangement uses TRBV7-2 and TRBJ1-4; D may be TRBD1 (5 bases). V dropped 5 bases and J dropped 2 bases, with 9 bases sitting between them. The germline CDR1 and CDR2 sequences are SGHTA and FQGNSA. There are 14 residues in the CDR3.

This clone was detected once. V and J are TRBV7-9 and TRBJ2-1; 7 bases match TRBD2. After removal of 4 bases from V and 8 bases from J, the junction contained 14 bases not matched to a gene. The CDR3 has 16 residues. The germline V gene encodes CDR1 SEHNR and CDR2 FQNEAQ (reference sequence). As DNA, the CDR3 is TGTGCCAGCAGCTCTCAAGTATTTAGCGGGTCGTATGAGCAGTTCTTC. Translation gives CASSSQVFSGSYEQFF.

The V and J genes are TRBV25-1 and TRBJ1-2; 8 nucleotides line up with TRBD1. The CDR3 sequence is 14 residues long. Germline CDR1 and CDR2: MGHDK and SYGVNS. Losses at the gene ends were 8 bases for V and 5 bases for J; bases not matched to a gene: 10. In nucleotides, the CDR3 is TGTGCCAGCGGATCCGGGACAGGCCCTTATGGCTACACCTTC. It yields the protein CASGSGTGPYGYTF.